These T cell receptor beta chains were read from a single sample in a study of identical twins. TCRdb re-derived calls from the 5' RACE reads in MiXCR, one entry per CDR3 protein. This sample carries around 1.7 million distinct CDR3 sequences, roughly 35% of them seen once, and the ten largest clones take over 0.25%. Sequencing was performed on cord blood. These receptors originate from a newborn girl in good health. The CDR3 runs from the conserved cysteine through the conserved F or W. Not every row has a clone size; where given, it reads once, few, many or a size class.

cdr3_aa v_call clone_size
CASRPQGADTRYF TRBV4-2 .
CAISRSGTSIRGTDTQYF TRBV10-3 few
CASSIKLAGGTGELFF TRBV19 .
CSVRTQASGNTIYF TRBV29-1 once
CASSPGTGRSGNQPQHF TRBV16 few
CASSESGAHNQPQHF TRBV25-1 .
CASSQGSRNQPQHF TRBV12-3/TRBV12-4 few
CSAREGSDWTEAFF TRBV20-1 .
CATSEPGQYNEQFF TRBV24-1 .
CASSLSPMETQYF TRBV28 many
CATEGLAKNIQYF TRBV28 .
CASSLRGGADQPQHF TRBV5-5 few
CAGSLGTPGNTIYF TRBV12-3/TRBV12-4 .
CSVRRGDEKLFF TRBV29-1 few
CAISGPRTGGMVETQYF TRBV10-3 few
CASKGGLAGAWSYNEQFF TRBV27 .
CASRRTSSYQETQYF TRBV19 few
CASSFALAHQQFF TRBV12-3/TRBV12-4 .
CASSFPGLAVDEQYF TRBV12-3/TRBV12-4 .
CASSLGLAVLVGTDTQYF TRBV5-6 .
CASSSLERKFF TRBV28 once
CASSFGRVETQYF TRBV12-3/TRBV12-4 .
CASSQGLAGQITDTQYF TRBV4-2 .
CASLPIPGTGGSNEQFF TRBV5-1 few
CATMIANTEAFF TRBV21-1 .
CASSELGGDTQYF TRBV6-1 .
CSARGGPMVGEQYF TRBV20-1 .
CASSENPGTRFDTQYF TRBV28 few
CSVPPWTGGQAFF TRBV29-1 .
CASTEYSGANVLTF TRBV12-3/TRBV12-4 .
CASSFSTGGNQPQHF TRBV7-2 few
CSGDSEVNYEQYF TRBV20-1 few
CASSKKVSTDTQYF TRBV5-1 few
CASSNYRTGGYTF TRBV5-1 once
CASSQDPGGRNTEAFF TRBV3-1 few
CASSKTGPSAYEQYF TRBV7-2 few
CASSLGQGEYQPQHF TRBV7-6 .
CASSLRSGGQVYEQYF TRBV7-8 .
CAISGAGGSYNEQYF TRBV10-3 .
CASSYSRRADTQYF TRBV6-5 .
CASSVSSFINGYTF TRBV9 .
CASSIKRILLYGYTF TRBV19 .
CASSHRQALYTEAFF TRBV6-5 .
CASSQYRDARRNTEAFF TRBV14 .
CASSLDDFGTQEYGYTF TRBV7-9 .
CAISGVDGTEAFF TRBV10-3 .
CASSVFKNTEAFF TRBV9 .
CASSDPSYEQYF TRBV2 many
CASSLGTNTQYF TRBV7-2 many
CASSSNRDRVVNEQFF TRBV5-1 .
CASIPRGDISNQPQHF TRBV27 .
CASKWAAGPPSYNEQFF TRBV12-3/TRBV12-4 .
CASSPSYSGRSYEQYF TRBV3-1 .
CASSARGGLYNEQYF TRBV14 .
CASSQRRGVFYEQYF TRBV4-1 .